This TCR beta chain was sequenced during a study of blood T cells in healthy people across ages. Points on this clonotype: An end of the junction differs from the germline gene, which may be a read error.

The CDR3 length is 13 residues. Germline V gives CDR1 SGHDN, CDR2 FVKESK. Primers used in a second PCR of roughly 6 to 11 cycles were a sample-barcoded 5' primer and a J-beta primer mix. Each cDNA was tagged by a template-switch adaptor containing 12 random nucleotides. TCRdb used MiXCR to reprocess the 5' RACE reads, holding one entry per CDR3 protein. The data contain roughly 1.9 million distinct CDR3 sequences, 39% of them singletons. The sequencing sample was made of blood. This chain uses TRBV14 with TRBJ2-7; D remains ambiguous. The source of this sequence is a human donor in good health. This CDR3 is CASSQGFGYEQCF. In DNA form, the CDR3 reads TGTGCCAGCAGCCAAGGATTCGGCTACGAGCAGTGCTTC. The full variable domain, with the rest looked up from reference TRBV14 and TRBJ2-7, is EAGVTQFPSHSVIEKGQTVTLRCDPISGHDNLYWYRRVMGKEIKFLLHFVKESKQDESGMPNNRFLAERTGGTYSTLKVQPAELEDSGVYFCASSQGFGYEQCFGPGTRLTVT.